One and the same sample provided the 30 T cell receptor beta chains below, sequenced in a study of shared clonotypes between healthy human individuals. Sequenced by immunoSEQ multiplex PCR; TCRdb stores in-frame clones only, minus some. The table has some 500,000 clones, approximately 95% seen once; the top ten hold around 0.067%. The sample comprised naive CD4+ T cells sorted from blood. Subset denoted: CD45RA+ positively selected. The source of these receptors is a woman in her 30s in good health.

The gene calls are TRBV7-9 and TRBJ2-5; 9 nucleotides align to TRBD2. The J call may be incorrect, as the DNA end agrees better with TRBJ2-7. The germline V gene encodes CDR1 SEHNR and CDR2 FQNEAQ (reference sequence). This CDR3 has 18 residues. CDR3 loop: CASSPIGQFASGIYEQYF. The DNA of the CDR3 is TGTGCCAGCAGCCCCATTGGACAGTTCGCTAGCGGGATATACGAGCAGTACTTC.

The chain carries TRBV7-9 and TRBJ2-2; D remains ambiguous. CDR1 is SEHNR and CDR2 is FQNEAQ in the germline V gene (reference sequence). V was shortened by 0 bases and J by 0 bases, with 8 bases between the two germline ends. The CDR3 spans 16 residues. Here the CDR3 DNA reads TGTGCCAGCAGCTTAGCGCTTACGGCGAACACCGGGGAGCTGTTTTTT. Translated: CASSLALTANTGELFF.

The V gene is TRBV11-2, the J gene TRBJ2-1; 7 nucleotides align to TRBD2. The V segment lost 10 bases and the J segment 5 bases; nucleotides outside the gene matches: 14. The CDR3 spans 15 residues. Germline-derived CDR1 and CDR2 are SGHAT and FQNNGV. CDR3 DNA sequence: TGTGCCACCTCGATTGGCGGGAGCGGCCACAATGAGCAGTTCTTC. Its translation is CATSIGGSGHNEQFF.

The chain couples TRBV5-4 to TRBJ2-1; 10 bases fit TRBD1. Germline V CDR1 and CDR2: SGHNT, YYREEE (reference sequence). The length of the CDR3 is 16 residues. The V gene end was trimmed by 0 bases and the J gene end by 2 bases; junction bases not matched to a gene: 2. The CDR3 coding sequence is TGTGCCAGCAGCTTGGGGGACAGGGGCCCCTACAATGAGCAGTTCTTC. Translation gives CASSLGDRGPYNEQFF.

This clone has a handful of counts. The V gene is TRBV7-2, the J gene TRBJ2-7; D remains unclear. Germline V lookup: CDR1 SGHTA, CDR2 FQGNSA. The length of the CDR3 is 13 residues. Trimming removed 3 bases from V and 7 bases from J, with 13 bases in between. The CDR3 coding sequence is TGTGCCAGCAGCTTTTCCCCTACTGGAGAGCAGTACTTC. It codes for CASSFSPTGEQYF.

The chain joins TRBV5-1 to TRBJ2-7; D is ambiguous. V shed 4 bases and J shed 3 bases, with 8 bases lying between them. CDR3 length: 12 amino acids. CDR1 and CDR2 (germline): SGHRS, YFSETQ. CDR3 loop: CASSEADYEQYF. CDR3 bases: TGCGCCAGCAGCGAAGCTGACTACGAGCAGTACTTC.

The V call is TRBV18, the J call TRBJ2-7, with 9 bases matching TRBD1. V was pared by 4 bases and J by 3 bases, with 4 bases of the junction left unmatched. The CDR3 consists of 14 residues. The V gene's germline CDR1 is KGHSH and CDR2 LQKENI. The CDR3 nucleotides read TGTGCCAGCTCACAACCGGGACAGGGCTACGAGCAGTACTTC. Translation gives CASSQPGQGYEQYF.

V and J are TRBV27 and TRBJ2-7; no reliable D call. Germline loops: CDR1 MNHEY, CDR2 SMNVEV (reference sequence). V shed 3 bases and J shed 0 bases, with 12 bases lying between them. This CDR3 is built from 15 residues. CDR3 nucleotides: TGTGCCAGCAGTTTTAGGACGGCTAGCTCCTACGAGCAGTACTTC. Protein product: CASSFRTASSYEQYF.

In nucleotides, the CDR3 is TGTGCCAGCAGCAATAGGACAGCTATTAGCAATCAGCCCCAGCATTTT. Translating it yields CASSNRTAISNQPQHF. The chain couples TRBV21-1 to TRBJ1-5; TRBD1 is the table's D call, not checked against the DNA. TRBV21-1 counts as a pseudogene. The CDR3 length is 16 residues.

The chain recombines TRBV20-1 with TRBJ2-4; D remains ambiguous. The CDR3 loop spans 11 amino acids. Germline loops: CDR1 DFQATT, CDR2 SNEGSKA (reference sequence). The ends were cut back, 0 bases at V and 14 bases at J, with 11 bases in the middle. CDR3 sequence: CSARDLRQKYF. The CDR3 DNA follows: TGCAGTGCTAGAGATCTTCGGCAAAAGTACTTC.

In DNA, the CDR3 is TGTGCCAGCAGTTTACCTACCAAGCCCCAGCATTTT. This sequence encodes CASSLPTKPQHF. The V gene is TRBV28, the J gene TRBJ1-5; D is ambiguous. The V end was cut by 2 bases, the J end by 8 bases, with 7 bases between. The CDR3 extends over 12 amino acids. The germline CDR1 and CDR2 sequences are MDHEN and SYDVKM.

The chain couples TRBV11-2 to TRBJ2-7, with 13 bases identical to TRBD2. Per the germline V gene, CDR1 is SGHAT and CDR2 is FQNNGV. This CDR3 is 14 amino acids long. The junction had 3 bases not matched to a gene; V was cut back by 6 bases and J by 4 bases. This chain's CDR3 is CASSSLAGGYEQYF. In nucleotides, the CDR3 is TGTGCCAGCAGTTCACTAGCGGGAGGGTACGAGCAGTACTTC.

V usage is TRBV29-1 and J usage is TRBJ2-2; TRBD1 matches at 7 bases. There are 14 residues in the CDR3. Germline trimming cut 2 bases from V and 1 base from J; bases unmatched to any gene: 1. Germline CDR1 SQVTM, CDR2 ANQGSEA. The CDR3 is CSVERTGNTGELFF. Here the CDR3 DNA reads TGCAGCGTTGAAAGGACAGGGAACACCGGGGAGCTGTTTTTT.

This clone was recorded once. The CDR3 sequence is CASSHLGTSQYF. The CDR3, as DNA: TGTGCCAGCAGCCATTTAGGGACGTCGCAGTATTTT. The chain is built from TRBV14 and TRBJ2-3, with D possibly called TRBD1 or TRBD2 (5 bases each). The germline V and J ends were trimmed by 3 bases and 10 bases, with 11 bases remaining between them. The length of the CDR3 is 12 residues. The germline CDR1 and CDR2 sequences are SGHDN and FVKESK.

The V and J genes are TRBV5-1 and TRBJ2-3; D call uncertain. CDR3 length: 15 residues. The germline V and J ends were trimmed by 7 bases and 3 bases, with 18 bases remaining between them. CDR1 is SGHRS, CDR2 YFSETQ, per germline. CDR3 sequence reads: CASGVGNPDTDTQYF. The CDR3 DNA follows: TGCGCCAGCGGAGTCGGCAACCCGGATACAGATACGCAGTATTTT.

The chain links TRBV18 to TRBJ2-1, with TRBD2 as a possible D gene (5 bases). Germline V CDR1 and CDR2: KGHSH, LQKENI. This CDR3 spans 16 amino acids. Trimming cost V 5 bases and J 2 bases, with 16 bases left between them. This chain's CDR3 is CASSRSDGAAYNEQFF. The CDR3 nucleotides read TGTGCCAGCTCAAGGAGCGACGGAGCGGCCTACAATGAGCAGTTCTTC. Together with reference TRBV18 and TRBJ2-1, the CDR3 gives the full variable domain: NAGVMQNPRHLVRRRGQEARLRCSPMKGHSHVYWYRQLPEEGLKFMVYLQKENIIDESGMPKERFSAEFPKEGPSILRIQQVVRGDSAAYFCASSRSDGAAYNEQFFGPGTRLTVL.

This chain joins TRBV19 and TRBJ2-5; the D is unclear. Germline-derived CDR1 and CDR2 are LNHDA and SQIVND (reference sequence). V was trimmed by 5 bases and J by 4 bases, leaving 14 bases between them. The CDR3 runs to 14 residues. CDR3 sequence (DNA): TGTGCCAGTAGTGTGTCTGGAGTGGCAGAGACCCAGTACTTC. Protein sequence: CASSVSGVAETQYF.

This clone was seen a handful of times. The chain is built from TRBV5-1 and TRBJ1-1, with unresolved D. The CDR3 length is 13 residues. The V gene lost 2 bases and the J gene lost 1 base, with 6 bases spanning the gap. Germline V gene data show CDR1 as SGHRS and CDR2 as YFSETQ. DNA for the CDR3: TGCGCCAGCAGCTTTCGGGGGAACACTGAAGCTTTCTTT. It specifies CASSFRGNTEAFF.

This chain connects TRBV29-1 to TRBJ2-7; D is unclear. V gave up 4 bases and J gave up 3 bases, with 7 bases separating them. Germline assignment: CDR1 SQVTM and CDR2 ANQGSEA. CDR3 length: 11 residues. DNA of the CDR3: TGCAGCGTTGGAGGTTACTACGAGCAGTACTTC. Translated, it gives CSVGGYYEQYF.

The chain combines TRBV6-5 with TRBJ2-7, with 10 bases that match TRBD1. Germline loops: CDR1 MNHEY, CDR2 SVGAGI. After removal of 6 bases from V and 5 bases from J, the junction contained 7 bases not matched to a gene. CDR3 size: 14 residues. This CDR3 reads CASRRQGASNEQYF. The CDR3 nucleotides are TGTGCCAGCAGGCGACAGGGGGCTAGCAACGAGCAGTACTTC.

In DNA, the CDR3 is TGCGCCAGCAGTTTCGGCAGGGATGCCTCTGAAGCTTTCTTT. This codes for CASSFGRDASEAFF. This chain joins TRBV5-1 and TRBJ1-1; maybe TRBD1 (5 bases). V lost 5 bases and J 6 bases, leaving 17 bases between the germline ends. The CDR3 sequence is 14 residues long. Per germline, CDR1 SGHRS and CDR2 YFSETQ. Full variable domain (rest looked up from reference TRBV5-1 and TRBJ1-1): KAGVTQTPRYLIKTRGQQVTLSCSPISGHRSVSWYQQTPGQGLQFLFEYFSETQRNKGNFPGRFSGRQFSNSRSEMNVSTLELGDSALYLCASSFGRDASEAFFGQGTRLTVV.

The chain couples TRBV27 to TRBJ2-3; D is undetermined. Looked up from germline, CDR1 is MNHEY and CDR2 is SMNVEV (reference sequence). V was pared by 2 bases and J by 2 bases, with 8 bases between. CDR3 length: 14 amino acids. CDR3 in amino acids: CASSLSWSTDTQYF. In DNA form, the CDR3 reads TGTGCCAGCAGTTTAAGTTGGTCCACAGATACGCAGTATTTT.

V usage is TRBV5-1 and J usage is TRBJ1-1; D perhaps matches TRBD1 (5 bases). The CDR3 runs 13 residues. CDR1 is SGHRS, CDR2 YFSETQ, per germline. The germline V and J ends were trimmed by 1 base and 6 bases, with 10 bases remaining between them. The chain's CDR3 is CASSLRGNPEAFF. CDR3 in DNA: TGCGCCAGCAGCTTGAGGGGAAACCCTGAAGCTTTCTTT.

The CDR3 region has the DNA TGTGCCAGCAGCCAACTAGCGGGAGTCTGGGAGACCCAGTACTTC. It translates to CASSQLAGVWETQYF. This chain connects TRBV14 to TRBJ2-5; 10 bases map to TRBD2. Per the germline V gene, CDR1 is SGHDN and CDR2 is FVKESK. The CDR3 has 15 residues. Germline trimming cut 2 bases from V and 5 bases from J; bases unmatched to any gene: 5.

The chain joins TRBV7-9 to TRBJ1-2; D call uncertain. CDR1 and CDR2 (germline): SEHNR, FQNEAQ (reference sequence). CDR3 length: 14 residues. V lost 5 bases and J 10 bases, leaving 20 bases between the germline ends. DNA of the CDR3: TGTGCCAGCAGCCAACTCCCTGAGGAGTGCGACTACACCTTC. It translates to CASSQLPEECDYTF.

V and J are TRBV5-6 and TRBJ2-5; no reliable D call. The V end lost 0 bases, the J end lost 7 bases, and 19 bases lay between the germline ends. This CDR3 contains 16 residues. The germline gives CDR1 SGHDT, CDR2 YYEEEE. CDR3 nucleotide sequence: TGTGCCAGCAGCTTGGCCCAGACGATCCCCGGCGGGACCCAGTACTTC. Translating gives CASSLAQTIPGGTQYF.

CDR3 sequence (DNA): TGTGCCAGCAGCCCCCTCCGTCGCGCAGGGTTCCCCGGTGTC. As protein: CASSPLRRAGFPGV. The rearrangement uses TRBV7-9 and TRBJ2-7; weak D call: TRBD1 (5 bases). CDR3 size: 14 residues. Germline V gene lookup returns CDR1 SEHNR and CDR2 FQNEAQ (reference sequence).

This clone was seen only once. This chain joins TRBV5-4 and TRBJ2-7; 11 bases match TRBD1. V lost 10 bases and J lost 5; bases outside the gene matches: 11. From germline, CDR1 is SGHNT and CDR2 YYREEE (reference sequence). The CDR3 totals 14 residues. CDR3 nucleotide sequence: TGTGCCGGGGGTTACCGGGACAGGGGGGACGAGCAGTACTTC. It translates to CAGGYRDRGDEQYF.

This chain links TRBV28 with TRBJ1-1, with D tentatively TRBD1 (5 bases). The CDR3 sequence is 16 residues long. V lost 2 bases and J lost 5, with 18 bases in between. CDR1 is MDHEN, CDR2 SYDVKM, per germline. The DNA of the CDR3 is TGTGCCAGCAGTTTACCGCGACGGACAACTTGGACTGAAGCTTTCTTT. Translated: CASSLPRRTTWTEAFF.

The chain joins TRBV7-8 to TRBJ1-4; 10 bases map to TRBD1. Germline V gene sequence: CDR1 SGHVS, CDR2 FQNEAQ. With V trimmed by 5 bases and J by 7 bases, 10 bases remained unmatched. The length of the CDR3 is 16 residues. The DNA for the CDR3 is TGTGCCAGCAGCCCCTGGACAGGGGGTCTGTTTGAAAAACTGTTTTTT. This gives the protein CASSPWTGGLFEKLFF.